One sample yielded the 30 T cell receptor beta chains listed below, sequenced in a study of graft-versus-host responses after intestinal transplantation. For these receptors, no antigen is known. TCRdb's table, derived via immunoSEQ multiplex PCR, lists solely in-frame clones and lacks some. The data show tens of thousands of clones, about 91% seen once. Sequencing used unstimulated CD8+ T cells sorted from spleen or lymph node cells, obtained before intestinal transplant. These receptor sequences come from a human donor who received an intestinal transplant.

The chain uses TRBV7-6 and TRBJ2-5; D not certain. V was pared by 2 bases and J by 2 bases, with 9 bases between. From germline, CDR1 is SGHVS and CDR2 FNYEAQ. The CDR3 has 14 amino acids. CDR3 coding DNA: TGTGCCAGCAGCTTAATTACAGCTCAAGAGACCCAGTACTTC. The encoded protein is CASSLITAQETQYF.

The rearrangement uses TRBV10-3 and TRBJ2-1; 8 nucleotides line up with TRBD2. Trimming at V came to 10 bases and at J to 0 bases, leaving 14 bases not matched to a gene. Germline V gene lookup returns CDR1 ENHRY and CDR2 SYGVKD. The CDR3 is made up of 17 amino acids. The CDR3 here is CATDTLLAESSYNEQFF. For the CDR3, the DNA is TGTGCCACCGATACCTTACTAGCGGAGAGCTCCTACAATGAGCAGTTCTTC.

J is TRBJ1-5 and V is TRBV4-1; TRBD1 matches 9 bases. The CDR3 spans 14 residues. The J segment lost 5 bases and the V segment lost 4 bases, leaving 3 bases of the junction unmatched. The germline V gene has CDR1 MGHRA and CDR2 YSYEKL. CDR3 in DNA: TGCGCCAGCAGCCCCCGACAGGGGGATCAGCCCCAGCATTTT. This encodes CASSPRQGDQPQHF.

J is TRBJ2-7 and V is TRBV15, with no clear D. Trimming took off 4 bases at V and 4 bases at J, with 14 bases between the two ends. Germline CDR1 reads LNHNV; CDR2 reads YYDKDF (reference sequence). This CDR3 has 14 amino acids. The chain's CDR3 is CATSTGGMSYEQYF. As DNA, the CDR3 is TGTGCCACCAGCACCGGCGGAATGAGTTACGAGCAGTACTTC.

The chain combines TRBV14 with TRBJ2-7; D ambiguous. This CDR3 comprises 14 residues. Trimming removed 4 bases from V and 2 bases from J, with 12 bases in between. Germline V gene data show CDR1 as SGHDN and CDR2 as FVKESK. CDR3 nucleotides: TGTGCCAGCAGCCGTTTAGACAAGACCTACGAGCAGTACTTC. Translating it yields CASSRLDKTYEQYF.

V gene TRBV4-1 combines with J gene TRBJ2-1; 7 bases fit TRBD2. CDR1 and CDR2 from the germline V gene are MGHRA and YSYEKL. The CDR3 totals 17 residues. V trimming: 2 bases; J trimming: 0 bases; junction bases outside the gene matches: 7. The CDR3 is CASSQQPTSDSYNEQFF. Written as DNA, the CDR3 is TGCGCCAGCAGCCAACAACCCACTAGCGACTCCTACAATGAGCAGTTCTTC.

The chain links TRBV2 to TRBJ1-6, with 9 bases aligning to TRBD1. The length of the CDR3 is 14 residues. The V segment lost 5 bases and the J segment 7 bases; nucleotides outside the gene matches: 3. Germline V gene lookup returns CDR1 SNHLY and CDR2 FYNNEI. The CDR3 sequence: CASSLGTGNSPLHF. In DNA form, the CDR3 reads TGTGCCAGCAGTTTGGGGACAGGGAATTCACCCCTCCACTTT.

CDR3: CAWSGGESNQPQHF. CDR3 DNA: TGTGCCTGGAGTGGGGGCGAGAGCAATCAGCCCCAGCATTTT. The V and J genes are TRBV30 and TRBJ1-5; tentative D call: TRBD1 (5 bases). The CDR3 extends over 14 amino acids. Germline-derived CDR1 and CDR2 are GTSNPN and SVGIG (reference sequence). V was trimmed by 1 base and J by 1 base, leaving 8 bases between them.

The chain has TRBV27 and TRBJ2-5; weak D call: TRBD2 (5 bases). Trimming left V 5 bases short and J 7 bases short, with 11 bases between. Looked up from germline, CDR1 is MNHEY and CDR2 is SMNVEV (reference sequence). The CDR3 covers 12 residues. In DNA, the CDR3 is TGTGCCAGCAGTCTTGGCGCGGGGACCCAGTACTTC. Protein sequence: CASSLGAGTQYF.

The CDR3 DNA reads TGTGCCAGCAGTTTCGGGGGAGGATCCACTGAAGCTTTCTTT. It encodes CASSFGGGSTEAFF. This sequence joins TRBV27 and TRBJ1-1; maybe TRBD1 (5 bases). The V and J ends lost 3 bases and 4 bases respectively, with 12 bases between them. The CDR3 has 14 residues. The germline gives CDR1 MNHEY, CDR2 SMNVEV (reference sequence).

DNA for the CDR3: TGTGCCAGCAGTACGACAGGGCGAGGGGAGACCCAGTACTTC. This sequence encodes CASSTTGRGETQYF. The gene calls are TRBV28 and TRBJ2-5; TRBD1 matches at 7 bases. The CDR3 length is 14 residues. CDR1 is MDHEN and CDR2 is SYDVKM in the germline V gene. V dropped 5 bases and J dropped 5; count of bases not matched to a gene: 8. The full variable domain, its missing parts supplied by reference TRBV28 and TRBJ2-5, is DVKVTQSSRYLVKRTGEKVFLECVQDMDHENMFWYRQDPGLGLRLIYFSYDVKMKEKGDIPEGYSVSREKKERFSLILESASTNQTSMYLCASSTTGRGETQYFGPGTRLLVL.

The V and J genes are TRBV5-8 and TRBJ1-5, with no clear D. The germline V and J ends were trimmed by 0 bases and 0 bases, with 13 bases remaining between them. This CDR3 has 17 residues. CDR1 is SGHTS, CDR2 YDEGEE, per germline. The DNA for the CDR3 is TGTGCCAGCAGCTTGGCCCCCCCGGAGGATAGCAATCAGCCCCAGCATTTT. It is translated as CASSLAPPEDSNQPQHF.

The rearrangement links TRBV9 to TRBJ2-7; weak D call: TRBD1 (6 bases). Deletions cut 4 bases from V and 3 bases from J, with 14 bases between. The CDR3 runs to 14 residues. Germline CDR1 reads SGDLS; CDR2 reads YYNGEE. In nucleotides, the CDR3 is TGTGCCAGCAGCCCGCGGACAGAGAGCTACGAGCAGTACTTC. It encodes CASSPRTESYEQYF.

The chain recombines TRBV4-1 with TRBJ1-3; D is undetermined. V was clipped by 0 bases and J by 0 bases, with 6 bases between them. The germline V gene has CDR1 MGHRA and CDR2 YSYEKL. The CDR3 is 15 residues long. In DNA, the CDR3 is TGCGCCAGCAGCCAAGACAGAAACTCTGGAAACACCATATATTTT. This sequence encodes CASSQDRNSGNTIYF.

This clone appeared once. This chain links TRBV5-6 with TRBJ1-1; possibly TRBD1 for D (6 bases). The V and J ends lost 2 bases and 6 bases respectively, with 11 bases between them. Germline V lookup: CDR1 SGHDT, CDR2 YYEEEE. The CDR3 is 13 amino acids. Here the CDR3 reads CASSFTGMAEAFF. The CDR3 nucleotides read TGTGCCAGCAGCTTCACAGGGATGGCTGAAGCTTTCTTT.

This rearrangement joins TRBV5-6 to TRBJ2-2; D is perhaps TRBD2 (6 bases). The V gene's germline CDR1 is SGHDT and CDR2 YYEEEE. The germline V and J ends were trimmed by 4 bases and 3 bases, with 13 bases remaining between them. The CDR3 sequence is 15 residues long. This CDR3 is CASSGGTRDTGELFF. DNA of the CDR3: TGTGCCAGCAGCGGCGGGACCCGGGACACCGGGGAGCTGTTTTTT.

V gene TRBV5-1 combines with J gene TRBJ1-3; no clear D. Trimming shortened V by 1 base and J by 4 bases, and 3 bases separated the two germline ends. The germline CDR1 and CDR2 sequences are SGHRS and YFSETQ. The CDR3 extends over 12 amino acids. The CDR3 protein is CASSLSGNTIYF. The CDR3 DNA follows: TGCGCCAGCAGCTTGTCGGGAAACACCATATATTTT.

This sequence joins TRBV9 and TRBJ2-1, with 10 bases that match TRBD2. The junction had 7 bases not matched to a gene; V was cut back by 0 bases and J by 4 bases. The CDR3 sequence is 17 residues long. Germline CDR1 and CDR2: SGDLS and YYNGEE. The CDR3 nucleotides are TGTGCCAGCAGCGTAGCGGGTAGCGGGGGGTTATACAATGAGCAGTTCTTC. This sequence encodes CASSVAGSGGLYNEQFF. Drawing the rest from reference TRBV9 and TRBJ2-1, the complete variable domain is DSGVTQTPKHLITATGQRVTLRCSPRSGDLSVYWYQQSLDQGLQFLIQYYNGEERAKGNILERFSAQQFPDLHSELNLSSLELGDSALYFCASSVAGSGGLYNEQFFGPGTRLTVL.

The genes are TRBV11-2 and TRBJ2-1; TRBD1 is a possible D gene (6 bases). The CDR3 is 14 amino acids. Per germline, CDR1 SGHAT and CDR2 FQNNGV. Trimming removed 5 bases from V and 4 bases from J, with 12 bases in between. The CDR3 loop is CASSQLQGYNEQFF. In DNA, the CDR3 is TGTGCCAGCAGCCAGCTACAGGGTTACAATGAGCAGTTCTTC.

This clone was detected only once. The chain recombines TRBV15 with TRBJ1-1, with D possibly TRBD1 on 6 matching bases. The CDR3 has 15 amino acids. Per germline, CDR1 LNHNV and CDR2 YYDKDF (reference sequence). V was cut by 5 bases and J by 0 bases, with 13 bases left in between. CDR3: CATSETRGVNTEAFF. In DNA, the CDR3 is TGTGCCACCAGCGAAACCAGGGGAGTGAACACTGAAGCTTTCTTT.

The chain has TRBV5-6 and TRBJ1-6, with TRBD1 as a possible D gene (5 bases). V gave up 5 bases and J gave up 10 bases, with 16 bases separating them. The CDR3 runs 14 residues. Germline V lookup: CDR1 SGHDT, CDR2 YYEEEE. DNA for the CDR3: TGTGCCAGCAGTTCAGGACATCTGGGATCACCCCTCCACTTT. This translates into CASSSGHLGSPLHF.

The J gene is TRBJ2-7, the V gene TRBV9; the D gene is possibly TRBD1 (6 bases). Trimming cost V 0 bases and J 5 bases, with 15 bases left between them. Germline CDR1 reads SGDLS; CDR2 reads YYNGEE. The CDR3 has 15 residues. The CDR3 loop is CASSVEGVAGHEQYF. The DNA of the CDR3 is TGTGCCAGCAGCGTAGAGGGGGTGGCAGGGCACGAGCAGTACTTC.

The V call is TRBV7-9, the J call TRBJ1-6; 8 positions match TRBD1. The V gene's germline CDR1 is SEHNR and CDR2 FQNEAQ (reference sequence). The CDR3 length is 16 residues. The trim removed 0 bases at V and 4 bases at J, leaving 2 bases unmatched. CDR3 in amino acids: CASSLAGQDYNSPLHF. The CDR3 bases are TGTGCCAGCAGCTTAGCGGGACAGGATTATAATTCACCCCTCCACTTT.

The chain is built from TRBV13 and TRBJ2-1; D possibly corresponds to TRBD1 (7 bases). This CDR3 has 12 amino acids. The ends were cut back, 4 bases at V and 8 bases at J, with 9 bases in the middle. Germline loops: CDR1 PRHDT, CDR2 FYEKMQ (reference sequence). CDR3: CASSSRGDEQFF. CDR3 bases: TGTGCCAGCAGCTCCAGGGGGGATGAGCAGTTCTTC.

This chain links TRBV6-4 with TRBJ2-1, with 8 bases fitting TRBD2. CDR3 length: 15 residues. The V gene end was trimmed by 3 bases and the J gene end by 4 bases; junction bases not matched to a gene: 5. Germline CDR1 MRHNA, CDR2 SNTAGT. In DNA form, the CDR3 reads TGTGCCAGCAGTGAGGCAGCGGGAGTTTACAATGAGCAGTTCTTC. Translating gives CASSEAAGVYNEQFF.

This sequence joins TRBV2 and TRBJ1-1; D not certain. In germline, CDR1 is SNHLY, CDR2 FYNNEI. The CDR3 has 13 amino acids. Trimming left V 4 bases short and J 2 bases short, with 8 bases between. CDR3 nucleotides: TGTGCCAGCAGTGCAGGCTTAAACACTGAAGCTTTCTTT. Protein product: CASSAGLNTEAFF.

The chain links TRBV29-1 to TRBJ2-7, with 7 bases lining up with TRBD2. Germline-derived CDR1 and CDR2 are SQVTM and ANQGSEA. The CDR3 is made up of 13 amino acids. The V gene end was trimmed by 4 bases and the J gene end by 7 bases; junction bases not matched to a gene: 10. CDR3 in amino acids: CSVVFGVGREQYF. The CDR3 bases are TGCAGCGTTGTTTTCGGCGTCGGGAGGGAGCAGTACTTC.

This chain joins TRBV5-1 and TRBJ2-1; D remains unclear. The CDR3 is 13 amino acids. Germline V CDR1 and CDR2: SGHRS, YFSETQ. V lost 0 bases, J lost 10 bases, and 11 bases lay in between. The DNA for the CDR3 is TGCGCCAGCAGCTTGGCAGGTCGAATAGAGCAGTTCTTC. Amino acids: CASSLAGRIEQFF. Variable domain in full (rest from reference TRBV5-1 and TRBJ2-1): KAGVTQTPRYLIKTRGQQVTLSCSPISGHRSVSWYQQTPGQGLQFLFEYFSETQRNKGNFPGRFSGRQFSNSRSEMNVSTLELGDSALYLCASSLAGRIEQFFGPGTRLTVL.

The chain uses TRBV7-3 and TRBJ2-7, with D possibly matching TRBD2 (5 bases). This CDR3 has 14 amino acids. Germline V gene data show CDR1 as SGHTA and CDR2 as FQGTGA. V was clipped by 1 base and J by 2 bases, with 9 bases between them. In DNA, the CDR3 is TGTGCCAGCAGCTTAAACGGGAATGCCTACGAGCAGTACTTC. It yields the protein CASSLNGNAYEQYF.

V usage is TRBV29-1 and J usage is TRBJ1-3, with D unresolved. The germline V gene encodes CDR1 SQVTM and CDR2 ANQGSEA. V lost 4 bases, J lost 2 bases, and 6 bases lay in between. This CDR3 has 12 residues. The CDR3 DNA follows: TGCAGCGTTGGGCAGGCTGGAAACACCATATATTTT. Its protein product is CSVGQAGNTIYF.